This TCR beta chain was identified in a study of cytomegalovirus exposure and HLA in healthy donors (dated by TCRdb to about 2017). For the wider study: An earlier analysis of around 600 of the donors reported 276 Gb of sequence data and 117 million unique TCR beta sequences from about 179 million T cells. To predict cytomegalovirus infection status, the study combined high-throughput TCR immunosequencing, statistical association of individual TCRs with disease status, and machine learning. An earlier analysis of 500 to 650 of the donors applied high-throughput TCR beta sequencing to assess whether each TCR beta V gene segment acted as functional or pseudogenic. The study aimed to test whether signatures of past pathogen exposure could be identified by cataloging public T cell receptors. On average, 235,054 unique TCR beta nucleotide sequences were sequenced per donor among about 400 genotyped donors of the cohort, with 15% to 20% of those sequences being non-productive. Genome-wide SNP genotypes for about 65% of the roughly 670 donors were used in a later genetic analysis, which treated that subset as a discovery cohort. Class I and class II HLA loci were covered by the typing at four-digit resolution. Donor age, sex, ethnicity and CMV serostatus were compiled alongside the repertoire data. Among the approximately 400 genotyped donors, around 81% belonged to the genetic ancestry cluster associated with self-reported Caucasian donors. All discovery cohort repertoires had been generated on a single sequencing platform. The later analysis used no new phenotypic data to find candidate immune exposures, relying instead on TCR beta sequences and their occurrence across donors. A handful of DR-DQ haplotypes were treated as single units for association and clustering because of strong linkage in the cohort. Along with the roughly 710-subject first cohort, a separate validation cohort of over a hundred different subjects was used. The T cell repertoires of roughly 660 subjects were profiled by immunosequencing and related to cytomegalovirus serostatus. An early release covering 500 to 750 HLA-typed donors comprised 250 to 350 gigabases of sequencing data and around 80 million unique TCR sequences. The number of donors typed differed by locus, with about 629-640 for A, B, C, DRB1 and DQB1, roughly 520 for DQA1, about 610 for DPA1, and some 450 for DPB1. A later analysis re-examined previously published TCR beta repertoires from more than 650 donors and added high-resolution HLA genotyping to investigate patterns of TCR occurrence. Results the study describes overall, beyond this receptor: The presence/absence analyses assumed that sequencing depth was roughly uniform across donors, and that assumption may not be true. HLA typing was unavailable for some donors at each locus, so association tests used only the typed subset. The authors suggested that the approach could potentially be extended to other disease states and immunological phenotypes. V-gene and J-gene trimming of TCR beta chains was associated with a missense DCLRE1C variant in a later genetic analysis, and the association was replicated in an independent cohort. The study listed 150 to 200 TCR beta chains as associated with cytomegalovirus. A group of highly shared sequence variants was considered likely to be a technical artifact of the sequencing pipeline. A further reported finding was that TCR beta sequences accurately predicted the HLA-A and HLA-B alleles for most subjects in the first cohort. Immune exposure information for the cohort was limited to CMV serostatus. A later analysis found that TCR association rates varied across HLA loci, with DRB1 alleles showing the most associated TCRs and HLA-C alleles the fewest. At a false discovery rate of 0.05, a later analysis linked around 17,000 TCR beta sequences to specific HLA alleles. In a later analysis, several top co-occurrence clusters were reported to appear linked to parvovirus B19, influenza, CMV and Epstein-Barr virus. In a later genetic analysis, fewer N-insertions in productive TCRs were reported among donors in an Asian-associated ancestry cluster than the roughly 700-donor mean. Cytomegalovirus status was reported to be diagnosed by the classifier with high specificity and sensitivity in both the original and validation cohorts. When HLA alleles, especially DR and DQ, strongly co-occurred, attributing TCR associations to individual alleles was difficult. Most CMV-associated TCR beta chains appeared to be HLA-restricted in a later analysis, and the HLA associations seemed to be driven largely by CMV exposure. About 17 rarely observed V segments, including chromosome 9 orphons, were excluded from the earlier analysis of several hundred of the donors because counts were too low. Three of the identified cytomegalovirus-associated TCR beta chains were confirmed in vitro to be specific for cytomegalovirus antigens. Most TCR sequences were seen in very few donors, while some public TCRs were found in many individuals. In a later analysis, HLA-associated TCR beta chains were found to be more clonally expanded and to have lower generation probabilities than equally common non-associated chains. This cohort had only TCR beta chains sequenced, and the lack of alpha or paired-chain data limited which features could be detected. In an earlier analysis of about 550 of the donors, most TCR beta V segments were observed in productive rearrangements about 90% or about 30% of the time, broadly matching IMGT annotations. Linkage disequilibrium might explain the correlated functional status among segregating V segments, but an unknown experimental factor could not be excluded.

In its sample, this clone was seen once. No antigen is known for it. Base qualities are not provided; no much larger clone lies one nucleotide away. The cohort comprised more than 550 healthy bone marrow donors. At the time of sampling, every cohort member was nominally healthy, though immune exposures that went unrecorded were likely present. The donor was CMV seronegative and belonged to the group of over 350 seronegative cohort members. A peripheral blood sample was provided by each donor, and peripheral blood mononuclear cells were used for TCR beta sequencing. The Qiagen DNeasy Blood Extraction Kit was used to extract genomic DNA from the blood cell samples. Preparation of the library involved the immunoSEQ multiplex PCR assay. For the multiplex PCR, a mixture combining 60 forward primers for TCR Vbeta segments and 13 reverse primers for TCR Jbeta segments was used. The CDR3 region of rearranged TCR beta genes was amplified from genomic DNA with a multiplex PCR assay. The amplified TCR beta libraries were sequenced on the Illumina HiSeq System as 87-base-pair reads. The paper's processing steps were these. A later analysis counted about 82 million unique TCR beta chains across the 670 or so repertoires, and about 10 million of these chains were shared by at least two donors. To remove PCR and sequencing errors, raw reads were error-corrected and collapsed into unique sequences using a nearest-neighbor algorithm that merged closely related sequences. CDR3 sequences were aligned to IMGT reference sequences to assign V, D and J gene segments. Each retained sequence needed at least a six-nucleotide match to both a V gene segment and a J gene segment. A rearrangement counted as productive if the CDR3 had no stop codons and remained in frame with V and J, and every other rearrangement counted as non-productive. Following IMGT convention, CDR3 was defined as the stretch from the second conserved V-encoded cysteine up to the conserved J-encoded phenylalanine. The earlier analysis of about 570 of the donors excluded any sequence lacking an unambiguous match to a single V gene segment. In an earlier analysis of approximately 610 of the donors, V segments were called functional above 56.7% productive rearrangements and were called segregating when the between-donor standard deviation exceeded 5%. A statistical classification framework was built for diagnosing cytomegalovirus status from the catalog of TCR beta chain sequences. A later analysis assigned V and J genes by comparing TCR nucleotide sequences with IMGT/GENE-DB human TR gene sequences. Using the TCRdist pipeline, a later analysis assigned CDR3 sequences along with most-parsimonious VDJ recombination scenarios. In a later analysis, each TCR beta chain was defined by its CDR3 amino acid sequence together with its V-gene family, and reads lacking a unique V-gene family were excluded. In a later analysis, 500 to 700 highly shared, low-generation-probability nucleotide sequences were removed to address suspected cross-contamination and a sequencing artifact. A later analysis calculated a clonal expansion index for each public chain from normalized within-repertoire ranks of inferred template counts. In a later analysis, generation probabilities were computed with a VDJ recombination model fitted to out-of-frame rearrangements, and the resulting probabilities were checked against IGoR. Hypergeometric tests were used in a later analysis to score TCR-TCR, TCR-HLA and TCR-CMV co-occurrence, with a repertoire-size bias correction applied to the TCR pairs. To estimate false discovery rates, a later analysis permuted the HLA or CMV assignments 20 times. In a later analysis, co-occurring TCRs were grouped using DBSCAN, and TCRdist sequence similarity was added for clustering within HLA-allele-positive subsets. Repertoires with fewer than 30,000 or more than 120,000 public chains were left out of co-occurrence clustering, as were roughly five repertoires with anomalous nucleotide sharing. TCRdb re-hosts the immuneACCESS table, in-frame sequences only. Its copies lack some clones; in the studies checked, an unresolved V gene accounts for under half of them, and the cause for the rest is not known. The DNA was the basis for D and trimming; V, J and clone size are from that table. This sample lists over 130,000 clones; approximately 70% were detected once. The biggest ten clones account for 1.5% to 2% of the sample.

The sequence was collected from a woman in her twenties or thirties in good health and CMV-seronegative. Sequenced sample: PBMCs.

The CDR3 in this case is CARGSGTGDTQYF. The DNA sequence reads TGCGCCAGAGGTAGCGGGACTGGAGATACGCAGTATTTT. The chain couples TRBV5-1 to TRBJ2-3, with 8 junctional bases fitting TRBD2. From a lookup of the germline V gene, CDR1 and CDR2 are SGHRS and YFSETQ. Clipping removes 8 bases from V and 5 bases from J, with 7 as the unmatched junction base count. Including the terminal cysteine and phenylalanine, the CDR3 comprises 13 residues. Just the 39-base CDR3 DNA is kept, in frame starting at base 1. Extended through the reference TRBV5-1 and TRBJ2-3 proteins, this CDR3 yields the full variable domain: KAGVTQTPRYLIKTRGQQVTLSCSPISGHRSVSWYQQTPGQGLQFLFEYFSETQRNKGNFPGRFSGRQFSNSRSEMNVSTLELGDSALYLCARGSGTGDTQYFGPGTRLTVL.